The entry below gives a single T cell receptor beta chain sequence along with its context. Its specificity is not known. Diagnosing involved the use of clinical symptoms, serum thyroxine and TRAb, thyroid ultrasound and orbital computed tomography. The entry originates in a study of T cells in Graves' hyperthyroidism and ophthalmopathy. The CDR3 regions of TCR beta were amplified from RNA transcripts. A set of HTBI primers served as the primers for a first-round RT-PCR of the TCR CDR3. One entry per CDR3 protein, called by TCRdb with MiXCR from the multiplex PCR reads. The sample records hundreds of thousands of distinct CDR3 sequences, around 42% being singletons. Study outcomes and limitations: Ophthalmopathy was model-predicted a median around 6.7 months pre-onset.

Sequencing was performed on peripheral blood or thyroid tissue (not recorded which). The TCR originated in a woman between 18 and 29 years old with Graves' hyperthyroidism.

The CDR3 spells CASRAGTPHSYNSPLHF. For the CDR3, the DNA is TGTGCCAGCAGGGCCGGGACTCCACACTCCTATAATTCACCCCTCCACTTT. The rearrangement uses TRBV2 and TRBJ1-6; a weak D match, TRBD1 (5 bases). Germline CDR1 is SNHLY and CDR2 is FYNNEI. The V gene lost 6 bases and the J gene lost 0 bases, with 15 bases spanning the gap. The CDR3 loop spans 17 amino acids.